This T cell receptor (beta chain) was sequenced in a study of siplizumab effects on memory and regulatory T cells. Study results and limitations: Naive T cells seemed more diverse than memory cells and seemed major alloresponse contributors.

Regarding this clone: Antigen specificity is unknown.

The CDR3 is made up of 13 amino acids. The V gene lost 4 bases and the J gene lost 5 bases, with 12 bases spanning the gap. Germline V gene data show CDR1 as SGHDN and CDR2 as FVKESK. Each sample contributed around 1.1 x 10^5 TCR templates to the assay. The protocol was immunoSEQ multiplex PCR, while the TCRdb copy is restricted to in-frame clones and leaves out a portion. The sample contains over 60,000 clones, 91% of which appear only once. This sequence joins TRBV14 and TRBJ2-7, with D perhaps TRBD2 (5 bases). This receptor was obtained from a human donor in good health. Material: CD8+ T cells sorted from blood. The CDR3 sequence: CASSPGWSNEQYF. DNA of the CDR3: TGTGCCAGCAGCCCGGGGTGGAGTAACGAGCAGTACTTC.